A single sample is the source of the 7 T cell receptor beta chains below, sequenced in a study of radiation and T cells in renal cell carcinoma. Regarding time point: baseline pretreatment blood. Described treatment: 15 Gy SBRT to primary tumor, nephrectomy 4 weeks later. TCRdb keeps only in-frame clones here, not all; method: immunoSEQ multiplex PCR. Among about 59,000 clones listed, around 80% were seen once. Sample: blood, taken from a patient whose treatment included radiotherapy and nephrectomy. Receptors were obtained from a man aged 55 to 69 with renal cell carcinoma.

The chain joins TRBV2 to TRBJ2-7; 10 bases fit TRBD2. Looked up from germline, CDR1 is SNHLY and CDR2 is FYNNEI. The CDR3 sequence is 14 residues long. V trimming: 8 bases; J trimming: 4 bases; junction bases outside the gene matches: 8. The CDR3 region is CASLDTSGIYEQYV. CDR3 bases: TGTGCCAGCCTAGATACTAGCGGGATTTACGAGCAGTACGTC.

V usage is TRBV7-2 and J usage is TRBJ1-2; no definite D call. Germline V gene sequence: CDR1 SGHTA, CDR2 FQGNSA. V lost 1 base and J 0 bases, leaving 12 bases between the germline ends. This CDR3 has 16 amino acids. The chain's CDR3 is CASSLVAGRANYGYTF. CDR3 in DNA: TGTGCCAGCAGCTTAGTAGCCGGCCGAGCTAACTATGGCTACACCTTC.

The chain carries TRBV5-1 and TRBJ1-2, with a possible D match to TRBD1 (5 bases). In germline, CDR1 is SGHRS, CDR2 YFSETQ. This CDR3 has 17 amino acids. Trimming left V 1 base short and J 4 bases short, with 20 bases between. The CDR3 is CASSLIPERGVFYGYTF. The CDR3 DNA follows: TGCGCCAGCAGCTTGATTCCCGAGAGAGGGGTCTTCTATGGCTACACCTTC.

In this sample, this clone turned up a few times. The chain has TRBV6-5 and TRBJ1-2; D not certain. V was clipped by 0 bases and J by 4 bases, with 12 bases between them. CDR1 is MNHEY, CDR2 SVGAGI, per germline. The CDR3 contains 15 residues. This CDR3 reads CASSYSRQAGYGYTF. In DNA, the CDR3 is TGTGCCAGCAGTTACTCACGGCAGGCTGGCTATGGCTACACCTTC.

This clone appeared once. The chain has TRBV7-9 and TRBJ1-2, with a weak D call TRBD1 (5 bases). The germline V gene has CDR1 SEHNR and CDR2 FQNEAQ (reference sequence). The CDR3 covers 15 residues. The V end was cut by 1 base, the J end by 4 bases, with 13 bases between. CDR3 protein: CASSLGSDSGYGYTF. CDR3 coding DNA: TGTGCCAGCAGCTTAGGAAGTGACAGTGGCTATGGCTACACCTTC.

The chain carries TRBV18 and TRBJ1-3; D is undetermined. Trimming removed 4 bases from V and 0 bases from J, with 13 bases in between. The germline V gene encodes CDR1 KGHSH and CDR2 LQKENI. The CDR3 consists of 16 residues. CDR3 nucleotides: TGTGCCAGCTCACTTCGCCAGCCGAGCTCTGGAAACACCATATATTTT. It translates to CASSLRQPSSGNTIYF.

CDR3 loop: CASSQPTPTSDDNEQFF. The CDR3 DNA reads TGTGCCAGCAGCCAACCAACACCGACTAGCGATGACAATGAGCAGTTCTTC. V usage is TRBV7-3 and J usage is TRBJ2-1, with TRBD2 identical over 8 bases. Trimming took 5 bases from V and 5 from J; bases not matched to a gene: 14. This CDR3 is 17 amino acids long. From germline, CDR1 is SGHTA and CDR2 FQGTGA.